This TCR beta chain was documented in a study of cytomegalovirus exposure and HLA in healthy donors (dated by TCRdb to 2015 to 2018). At the level of the whole study: An earlier analysis of some 600 of the donors reported 276 Gb of sequence data and 117 million unique TCR beta sequences obtained from roughly 180 million T cells. Roughly 300 gigabases of sequencing data and around 87 million unique TCR sequences were included in an early release covering roughly 600 HLA-typed donors. The genetic ancestry cluster associated with self-reported Caucasian donors included around 76% of the approximately 400 genotyped donors. The study aimed to test whether signatures of past pathogen exposure could be identified by cataloging public T cell receptors. The study used immunosequencing to profile the T cell repertoires of more than 650 subjects and linked those repertoires to cytomegalovirus serostatus. In addition to the first cohort of 666 subjects, a separate validation cohort of approximately 120 different subjects was used. To predict cytomegalovirus infection status, the study brought together high-throughput TCR immunosequencing, statistical association of individual TCRs with disease status, and machine learning. A later analysis re-analyzed previously published TCR beta repertoires from 666 donors and added high-resolution HLA genotyping to study TCR occurrence patterns. In the later analysis, no new phenotypic data were used to find candidate immune exposures; instead, reliance was placed on TCR beta sequences and their occurrence across donors. An earlier analysis of some 600 of the donors applied high-throughput TCR beta sequencing to assess whether each TCR beta V gene segment acted as functional or pseudogenic. Donor age, sex, ethnicity and CMV serostatus were compiled together with the repertoire data. In a later genetic analysis, genome-wide SNP genotypes for about 55% of the roughly 700 donors were used, and that subset was treated as a discovery cohort. Every repertoire in the discovery cohort had been generated on one and the same sequencing platform. Both class I and class II loci were covered by HLA typing, at four-digit resolution. Typing coverage differed by locus: A, B, C, DRB1 and DQB1 were typed in roughly 620-630 donors, DQA1 in 500 to 550, DPA1 in 606, and DPB1 in about 450. About five DR-DQ haplotypes were handled as single units for association and clustering because linkage in the cohort was strong. Across some 400 genotyped donors of the cohort, an average of about 240,000 unique TCR beta nucleotide sequences per donor were sequenced, and roughly 17% of those sequences were non-productive.

Spanning cysteine to phenylalanine, the CDR3 consists of 14 amino acids. Solely the CDR3 DNA is kept, with 42 bases framed from the first base. V is reduced by 5 bases and J by 1 base, leaving a spacing of 12 bases between them. The germline V gene gives CDR1 as SGHNT and CDR2 as YENEEA. Points the paper makes about the study in general: A cluster of highly shared sequence variants was judged likely to represent a technical artifact of the sequencing pipeline. In an earlier analysis of approximately 600 of the donors, most TCR beta V segments were observed in productive rearrangements about 87% or about 30% of the time, broadly matching IMGT annotations. Linkage disequilibrium might explain the correlated functional status among segregating V segments, but an unknown experimental factor could not be excluded. When HLA alleles, especially DR and DQ, strongly co-occurred, attributing TCR associations to individual alleles was difficult. This cohort had only TCR beta chains sequenced, and the lack of alpha or paired-chain data limited which features could be detected. In a later analysis, some 17,000 TCR beta sequences were associated with specific HLA alleles at a false discovery rate of 0.05. A later genetic analysis associated a missense DCLRE1C variant with V-gene and J-gene trimming of TCR beta chains, and an independent cohort replicated the association. A later analysis found that most CMV-associated TCR beta chains appeared HLA-restricted, with HLA associations seemingly driven largely by CMV exposure. Sequencing depth was assumed to be roughly uniform across donors in the presence/absence analyses, though that assumption may not hold. In a later analysis, HLA-associated TCR beta chains showed more clonal expansion and lower generation probabilities than non-associated chains that were equally common. The classifier was reported to diagnose cytomegalovirus status with high specificity and sensitivity in both the original cohort and the validation cohort. The 87-base-pair reads could not distinguish some IMGT-functional V segments, including TRBV6-2 and TRBV6-3, so those segments were excluded. Because counts were too low, seventeen rarely observed V segments, including chromosome 9 orphons, were excluded from the earlier analysis of 500 to 700 of the donors. In vitro tests confirmed that a few of the cytomegalovirus-associated TCR beta chains recognize cytomegalovirus antigens. The only immune exposure information available for the cohort was CMV serostatus. Because HLA typing was missing for some donors at each locus, association tests included only the typed subset. In a later analysis, the rate of TCR association differed among HLA loci, with DRB1 alleles having the most associated TCRs and HLA-C alleles having the fewest. A further reported finding was that TCR beta sequences accurately predicted the HLA-A and HLA-B alleles for most subjects in the first cohort. According to the authors, the approach could potentially be generalized to other disease states and immunological phenotypes. In the study, roughly 160 TCR beta chains were listed as associated with cytomegalovirus. According to a later analysis, parvovirus B19, influenza, CMV and Epstein-Barr virus appeared linked to several top co-occurrence clusters. Most TCR sequences were seen in very few donors, while some public TCRs were found in many individuals. According to a later genetic analysis, donors in an Asian-associated ancestry cluster had fewer N-insertions in productive TCRs than the approximately 650-donor mean.

Library construction relied on the immunoSEQ multiplex PCR assay. For the multiplex PCR, a mixture combining 60 forward primers for TCR Vbeta segments and 13 reverse primers for TCR Jbeta segments was used. The CDR3 region of rearranged TCR beta genes was amplified from genomic DNA by a multiplex PCR assay. The Illumina HiSeq System was used to sequence the amplified TCR beta libraries as 87-base-pair reads. In the source study's methods: In a later analysis, roughly 80 million unique TCR beta chains were counted across the approximately 670 repertoires, and approximately 9.9 million of these chains were shared by at least two donors. Raw reads were error-corrected and collapsed into unique sequences by a nearest-neighbor algorithm in which closely related sequences were merged to remove PCR and sequencing errors. V, D and J gene segments were assigned by aligning CDR3 sequences to IMGT reference sequences. For a sequence to be retained, a match of at least six nucleotides to both a V gene segment and a J gene segment was required. A rearrangement counted as productive if the CDR3 had no stop codons and remained in frame with V and J, and every other rearrangement counted as non-productive. CDR3 was defined according to IMGT convention as the region running from the second conserved V-encoded cysteine to the conserved J-encoded phenylalanine. The earlier analysis of about 610 of the donors excluded sequences that lacked an unambiguous match to a single V gene segment. In an earlier analysis of some 590 of the donors, V segments were called functional above 56.7% productive rearrangements and were called segregating when the between-donor standard deviation exceeded 5%. A statistical classification framework was developed to diagnose cytomegalovirus status using the catalog of TCR beta chain sequences. V and J gene assignment, in a later analysis, came from comparing TCR nucleotide sequences with IMGT/GENE-DB human TR gene sequences. A later analysis assigned CDR3 sequences and most-parsimonious VDJ recombination scenarios with the TCRdist pipeline. A later analysis defined each TCR beta chain by its CDR3 amino acid sequence plus V-gene family, and excluded reads lacking a unique V-gene family. As a way to deal with suspected cross-contamination and a sequencing artifact, a later analysis dropped hundreds of nucleotide sequences that were highly shared and had low generation probability. In a later analysis, a clonal expansion index for each public chain was calculated from normalized within-repertoire ranks of inferred template counts. In a later analysis, generation probabilities were computed with a VDJ recombination model fitted to out-of-frame rearrangements, and the resulting probabilities were checked against IGoR. In a later analysis, hypergeometric tests were used to score TCR-TCR, TCR-HLA and TCR-CMV co-occurrence, with a repertoire-size bias correction applied to TCR pairs. To estimate false discovery rates, a later analysis permuted the HLA or CMV assignments 20 times. In a later analysis, co-occurring TCRs were grouped using DBSCAN, and TCRdist sequence similarity was added for clustering within HLA-allele-positive subsets. Co-occurrence clustering excluded repertoires with fewer than 30,000 or more than 120,000 public chains, plus five with anomalous nucleotide sharing. This is the immuneACCESS table as TCRdb keeps it, with only in-frame sequences that have V and J called. A part of the clones is gone; compared with another copy, unresolved V genes explain less than half, and the rest is unexplained. That table supplies the V and J calls and clone size; D and trimming were determined from the DNA. The sample data list about 150,000 clones, and 64% of these were observed just once. Approximately 2.9% of the sample rests with the top ten.

In total, more than 500 healthy bone marrow donors made up the cohort. At the time of sampling, all cohort members were nominally healthy, though unrecorded immune exposures were likely present. The donor was CMV seropositive and belonged to the group of 270 or so seropositive cohort members. Each donor provided a peripheral blood sample, and peripheral blood mononuclear cells were used for TCR beta sequencing. The Qiagen DNeasy Blood Extraction Kit was used to extract genomic DNA from the blood cell samples. A remark on this clone: Its antigen target is currently unknown. One base away there is no much larger clone; base qualities are not given.

The specimen was PBMCs. This TCR derives from a woman aged 25-40 years in good health and CMV-seropositive. The rearrangement combines TRBV11-3 with TRBJ2-7; possibly the D gene is TRBD1, per 6 matching bases. The bases read TGTGCCAGCAGCCTGGACAGTGAGTCCTACGAGCAGTACTTC. It is translated as CASSLDSESYEQYF. Reference TRBV11-3 and TRBJ2-7 genes cover what lies past the CDR3, so the full variable domain is EAGVVQSPRYKIIEKKQPVAFWCNPISGHNTLYWYLQNLGQGPELLIRYENEEAVDDSQLPKDRFSAERLKGVDSTLKIQPAELGDSAVYLCASSLDSESYEQYFGPGTRLTVT.